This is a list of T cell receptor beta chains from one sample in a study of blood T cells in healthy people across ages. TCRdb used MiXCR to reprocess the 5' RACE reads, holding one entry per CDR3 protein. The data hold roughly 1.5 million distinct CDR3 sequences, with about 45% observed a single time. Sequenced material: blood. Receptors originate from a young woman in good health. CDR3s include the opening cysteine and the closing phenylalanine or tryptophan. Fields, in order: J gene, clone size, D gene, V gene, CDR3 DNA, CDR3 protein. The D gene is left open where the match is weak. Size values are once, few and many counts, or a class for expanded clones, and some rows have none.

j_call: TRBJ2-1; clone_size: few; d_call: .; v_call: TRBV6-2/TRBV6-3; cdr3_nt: TGTGCCAGCAGTTACTCCGTGGAGGAACTCGACTCCTACAATGAGCAGTTCTTC; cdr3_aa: CASSYSVEELDSYNEQFF
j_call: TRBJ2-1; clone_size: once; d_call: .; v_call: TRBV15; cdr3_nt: TGTGCCACCAGCGAGCGGGACAATGAGCAGTTCTTC; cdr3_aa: CATSERDNEQFF
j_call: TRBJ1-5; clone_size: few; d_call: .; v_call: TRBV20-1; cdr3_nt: TGCAGTGCTAGGAGGGGCGACGTCAATCAGCCCCAGCATTTT; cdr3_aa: CSARRGDVNQPQHF
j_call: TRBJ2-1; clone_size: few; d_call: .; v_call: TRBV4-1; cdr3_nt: TGCGCCAGCAGCCGCCAGATACAGGGTAATGAGCAGTTCTTC; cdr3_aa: CASSRQIQGNEQFF
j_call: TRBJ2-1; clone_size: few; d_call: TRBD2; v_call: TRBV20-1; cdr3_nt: TGCAGTGCTCGGGGGGGGGCCGATGAGCAGTTCTTC; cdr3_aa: CSARGGADEQFF
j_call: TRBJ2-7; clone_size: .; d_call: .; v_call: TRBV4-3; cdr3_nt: TGCGCCAGCAGCACCTGGGGGGGCTCAAACGAGCAGTACTTC; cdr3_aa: CASSTWGGSNEQYF
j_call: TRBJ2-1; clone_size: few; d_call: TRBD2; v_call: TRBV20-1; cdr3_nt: TGCAGTGCTAGAGTTAGCGGGGGGGTCTATGAGCAGTTCTTC; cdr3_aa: CSARVSGGVYEQFF
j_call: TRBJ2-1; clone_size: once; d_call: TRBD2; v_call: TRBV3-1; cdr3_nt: TGTGCCAGCAGCCAGACTAGCGGAGGGGAGACCCAGTTCTTC; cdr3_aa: CASSQTSGGETQFF
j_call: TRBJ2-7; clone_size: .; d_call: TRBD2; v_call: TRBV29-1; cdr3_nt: TGCAGCGTTGAAGGCCAAGGGGCGGGAGGCTCCTACGAGCAGTACTTC; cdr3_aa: CSVEGQGAGGSYEQYF
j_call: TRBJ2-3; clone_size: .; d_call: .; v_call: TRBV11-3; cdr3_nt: TGTGCCAGCACCCAAGTCGTTGCGGGGATCAGCACAGATACGCAGTATTTT; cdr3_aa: CASTQVVAGISTDTQYF
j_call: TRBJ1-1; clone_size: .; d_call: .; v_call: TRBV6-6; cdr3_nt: TGTGCCAGCAGTCCTTTAGCGAACACTGAAGCTTTCTTT; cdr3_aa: CASSPLANTEAFF
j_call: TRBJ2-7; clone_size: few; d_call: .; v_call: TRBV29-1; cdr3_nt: TGCAGCGTTGGGGGACGTGAGCAGTACTTC; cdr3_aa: CSVGGREQYF
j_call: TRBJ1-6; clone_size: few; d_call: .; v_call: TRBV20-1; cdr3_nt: TGCAGTGCTAGTTCGGGGCACCGAAATTCACCCCTCCACTTT; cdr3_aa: CSASSGHRNSPLHF
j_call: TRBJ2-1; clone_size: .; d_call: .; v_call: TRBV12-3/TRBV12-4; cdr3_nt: TGTGCCAGCAGTTTTGAGTCGTCTCGGGACAATGAGCAGTTCTTC; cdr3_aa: CASSFESSRDNEQFF
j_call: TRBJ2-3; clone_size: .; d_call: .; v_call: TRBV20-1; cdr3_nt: TGCAGTGCTTGGACCCCAGATACGCAGTATTTT; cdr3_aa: CSAWTPDTQYF
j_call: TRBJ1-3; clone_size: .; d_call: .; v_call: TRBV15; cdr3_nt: TGTGCCACCAGCACTTACCGACAGGATGTCCGAATTGGAAACACCATATATTTT; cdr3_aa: CATSTYRQDVRIGNTIYF
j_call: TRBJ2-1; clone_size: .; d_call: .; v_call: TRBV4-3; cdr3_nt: TGCGCCAGCAGCCAAGATAAACTATCTTACGAGCAGTTCTTC; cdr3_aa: CASSQDKLSYEQFF
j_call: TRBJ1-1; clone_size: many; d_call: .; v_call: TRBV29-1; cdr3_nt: TGCAGCGGATCGCTTTGGGCTGAAGCTTTCTTT; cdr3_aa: CSGSLWAEAFF
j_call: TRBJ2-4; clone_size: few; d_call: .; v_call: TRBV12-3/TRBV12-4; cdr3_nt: TGTGCCAGCGGGAACCCTCAGGCCCGAGCCAAAAACATTCAGTACTTC; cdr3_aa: CASGNPQARAKNIQYF
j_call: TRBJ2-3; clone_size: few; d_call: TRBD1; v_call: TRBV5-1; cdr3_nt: TGCGCCAGCAGCTGGGTCCCGGGACAGGGGGCCCAACGAGATACGCAGTATTTT; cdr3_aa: CASSWVPGQGAQRDTQYF
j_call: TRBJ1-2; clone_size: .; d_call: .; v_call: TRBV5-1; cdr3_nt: TGCGCCAGCAGCTTAAGATCCAGCGACAGCATTAACTATGGCTACACCTTC; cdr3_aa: CASSLRSSDSINYGYTF
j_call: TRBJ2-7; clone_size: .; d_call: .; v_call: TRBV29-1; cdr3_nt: TGCAGCGCGGTTCTTGTGTACGAGCAGTACTTC; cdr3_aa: CSAVLVYEQYF
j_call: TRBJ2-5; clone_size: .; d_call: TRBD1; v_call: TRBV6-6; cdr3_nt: TGTGCCAGCAGAGACAGGGGGGTCCAAGAGACCCAGTACTTC; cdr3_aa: CASRDRGVQETQYF
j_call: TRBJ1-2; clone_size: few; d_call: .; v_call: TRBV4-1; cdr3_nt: TGCGCCAGCAGCCAAGAGGGGATGCTCATTAACTATGGCTACACCTTC; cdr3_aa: CASSQEGMLINYGYTF
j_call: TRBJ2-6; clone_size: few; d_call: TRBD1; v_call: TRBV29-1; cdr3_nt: TGCAGCCCATTGGGGGGACAGGGTACCTCTGGGGCCAACGTCCTGACTTTC; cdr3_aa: CSPLGGQGTSGANVLTF
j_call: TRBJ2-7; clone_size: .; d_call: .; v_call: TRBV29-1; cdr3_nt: TGCAGCGTTGACCTCGGTGGTGGCAGGGAGCCCTACGAGCAGTACTTC; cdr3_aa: CSVDLGGGREPYEQYF
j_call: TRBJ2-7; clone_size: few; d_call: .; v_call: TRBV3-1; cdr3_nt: TGTGCCAGCAGCCAAGATACCCTCTCGGACCACTACGAGCAGTACTTC; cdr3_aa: CASSQDTLSDHYEQYF
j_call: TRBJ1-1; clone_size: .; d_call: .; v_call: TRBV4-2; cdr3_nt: TGTGCCAGCAGCCCTCTCCGGGGTGATTTTGAAGCTTTCTTT; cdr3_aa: CASSPLRGDFEAFF
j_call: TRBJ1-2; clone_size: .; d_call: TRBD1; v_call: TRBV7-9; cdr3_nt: TGTGCCAGCAGCTTCTCGGGACAGGCCCTCCGAGGCTACACCTTC; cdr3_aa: CASSFSGQALRGYTF
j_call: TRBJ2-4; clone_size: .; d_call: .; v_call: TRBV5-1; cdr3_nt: TGCGCCAGCAGCTTGGTACCAGGGACGGACATTCAGTACTTC; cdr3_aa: CASSLVPGTDIQYF
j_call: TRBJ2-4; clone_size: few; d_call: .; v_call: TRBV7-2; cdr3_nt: TGTGCCAGCAGCTTAGGTCAGCTAGCCAAAAACATTCAGTACTTC; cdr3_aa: CASSLGQLAKNIQYF
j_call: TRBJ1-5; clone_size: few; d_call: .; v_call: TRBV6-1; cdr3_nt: TGTGCCAGCAGCTTTACGGGTTCTAGCAATCAGCCCCAGCATTTT; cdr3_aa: CASSFTGSSNQPQHF
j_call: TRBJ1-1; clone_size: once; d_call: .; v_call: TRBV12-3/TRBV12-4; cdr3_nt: TGTGCCAGCAGTTTCGCCCAGCGCGGCAGGAACACTGAAGCTTTCTTT; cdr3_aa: CASSFAQRGRNTEAFF
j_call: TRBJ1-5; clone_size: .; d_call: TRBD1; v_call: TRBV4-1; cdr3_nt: TGCGCCAGCAGCCAAGGACTCCGGGACAGGGTCCAGCCCCAGCATTTT; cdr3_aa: CASSQGLRDRVQPQHF
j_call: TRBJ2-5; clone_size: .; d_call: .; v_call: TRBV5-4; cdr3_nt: TGTGCCAGCAGCCCTTTTCCGGGAGAGGTAGGAGAGACCCAGTACTTC; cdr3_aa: CASSPFPGEVGETQYF
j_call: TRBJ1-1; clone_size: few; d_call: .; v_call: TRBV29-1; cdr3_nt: TGCAGCGTTGAATCTCAACCCCCGAACACTGAAGCTTTCTTT; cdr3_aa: CSVESQPPNTEAFF
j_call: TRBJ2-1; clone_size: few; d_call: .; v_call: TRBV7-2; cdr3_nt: TGTGCCAGCAGACGACACTCCGAAGAGCAGTTCTTC; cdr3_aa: CASRRHSEEQFF
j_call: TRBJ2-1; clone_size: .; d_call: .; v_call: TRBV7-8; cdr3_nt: TGTGCCAGCAGCTTACCACGGGGACACATAAAAAATGAGCAGTTCTTC; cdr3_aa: CASSLPRGHIKNEQFF
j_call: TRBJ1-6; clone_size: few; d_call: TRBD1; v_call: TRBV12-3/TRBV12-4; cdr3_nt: TGTGCCAGCAGTCTCCGGGACAGGGGTTCACCCCTCCACTTT; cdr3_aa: CASSLRDRGSPLHF
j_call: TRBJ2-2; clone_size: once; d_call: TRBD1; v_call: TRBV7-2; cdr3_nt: TGTGCCAGCAGCTTGGACAGGGGGCAAGCCGGGGAGCTGTTTTTT; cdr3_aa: CASSLDRGQAGELFF
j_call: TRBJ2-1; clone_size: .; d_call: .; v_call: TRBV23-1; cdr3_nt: TGCGCCAGCAGCTCTGGCAGCTGGGCCTCCTACAATGAGCAGTTCTTC; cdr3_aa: CASSSGSWASYNEQFF
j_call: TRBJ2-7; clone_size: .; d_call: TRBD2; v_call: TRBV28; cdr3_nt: TGTGCCAGCAGTTTAGGGGCCACTAGCGGGGTCTCCTACGAGCAGTACTTC; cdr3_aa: CASSLGATSGVSYEQYF
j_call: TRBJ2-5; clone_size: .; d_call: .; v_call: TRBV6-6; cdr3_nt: TGTGCCAGCAGTTCGGTCCCCGAGACCCAGTACTTC; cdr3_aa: CASSSVPETQYF
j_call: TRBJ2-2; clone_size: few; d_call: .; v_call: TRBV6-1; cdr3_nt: TGTGCCAGCAGTTCACAGGGTAACGGGGAGCTGTTTTTT; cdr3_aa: CASSSQGNGELFF
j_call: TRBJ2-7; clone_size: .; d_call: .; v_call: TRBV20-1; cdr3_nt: TGCAGTGGGAGGGGCCCCCTCGAGCAGTACTTC; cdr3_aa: CSGRGPLEQYF